A selection of T cell receptor beta chains follows, all from one sample in a study of T cells after yellow fever vaccination. TCRdb passed the 5' RACE reads through MiXCR, listing each CDR3 protein once. The data show about 130,000 distinct CDR3 sequences, with 5% to 8% seen just once and under 0.8% held by the top ten. Material: CD4+ T cells sorted from PBMCs, obtained 10 days after the yellow fever booster vaccination. The source of these receptors is a man younger than 40 who received the YFV17D yellow fever vaccine. The CDR3 runs from the conserved cysteine through the conserved F or W. D genes are given only for firm matches. Some rows mark clone size as missing; the rest say once, few, many or name a class of expanded clone.

clone_size,cdr3_length,d_call,v_call,j_call,cdr3_nt,cdr3_aa
few,12,TRBD2,TRBV5-6,TRBJ2-5,TGTGCCAGCAGCTTGGGGCGGGAGGCCCAGTACTTC,CASSLGREAQYF
many,12,.,TRBV19,TRBJ1-2,TGTGCCAGTAGAGACACAACATATGGCTACACCTTC,CASRDTTYGYTF
many,15,.,TRBV7-2,TRBJ2-3,TGTGCCAGCAGCCTATGGGGTGGATCCACAGATACGCAGTATTTT,CASSLWGGSTDTQYF
many,15,.,TRBV5-1,TRBJ2-2,TGCGCCAGCAGCTTGGTAGCGGATGACACCGGGGAGCTGTTTTTT,CASSLVADDTGELFF
.,15,TRBD2,TRBV4-1,TRBJ2-7,TGCGCCAGCAGCGTTCGACTAGCGGGGTCCTACGAGCAGTACTTC,CASSVRLAGSYEQYF
many,15,.,TRBV18,TRBJ2-1,TGTGCCAGCCTCACCGGCCCTAGGACCTACAATGAGCAGTTCTTC,CASLTGPRTYNEQFF
many,13,.,TRBV7-2,TRBJ2-2,TGTGCCAGCGTCACCTGGGAAGACGGGGAGCTGTTTTTT,CASVTWEDGELFF
many,14,.,TRBV5-6,TRBJ2-5,TGTGCCAGCAGCACCCGGACCCGACAAGAGACCCAGTACTTC,CASSTRTRQETQYF
many,16,TRBD2,TRBV7-2,TRBJ2-5,TGTGCCAGCAGCCCCCGGACTAGCGTATACCAAGAGACCCAGTACTTC,CASSPRTSVYQETQYF
many,18,.,TRBV20-1,TRBJ2-1,TGCAGTGCCCCACTGCGGAGTGGGCGGGCAGTGGTTTACAATGAGCAGTTCTTC,CSAPLRSGRAVVYNEQFF
.,14,.,TRBV18,TRBJ1-6,TGTGCCAGCTCACCTCAGGGTGCGGATTCACCCCTCCACTTT,CASSPQGADSPLHF
many,12,.,TRBV20-1,TRBJ2-7,TGCAGTGCGAAAAGAACAAGCCTGGAGCAGTACTTC,CSAKRTSLEQYF
few,16,TRBD2,TRBV5-4,TRBJ2-5,TGTGCCAGCAGCTTGGCCCCTAGCGGGGGCCAAGAGACCCAGTACTTC,CASSLAPSGGQETQYF
many,15,.,TRBV12-3/TRBV12-4,TRBJ1-1,TGTGCCAGCAGTTTTGGTGGCGGAGGGAACACTGAAGCTTTCTTT,CASSFGGGGNTEAFF
.,17,TRBD1,TRBV7-3,TRBJ2-2,TGTGCCAGCAGCTTAACGCGCGACAGGGGAGGAGCCGGGGAGCTGTTTTTT,CASSLTRDRGGAGELFF
few,17,.,TRBV4-3,TRBJ2-1,TGCGCCAGCAGCCAGTATTATCAGGATCGCTCCTACAATGAGCAGTTCTTC,CASSQYYQDRSYNEQFF
many,13,.,TRBV12-3/TRBV12-4,TRBJ2-3,TGTGCCAGCAGGGGACCCAACACAGATACGCAGTATTTT,CASRGPNTDTQYF
many,13,.,TRBV20-1,TRBJ2-7,TGCAGTGCTAGTCGGCCGGGGGCCTACGAGCAGTACTTC,CSASRPGAYEQYF
many,16,.,TRBV5-1,TRBJ2-3,TGCGCCAGCAGCAGGCAGGGTGGTCGGAGCACAGATACGCAGTATTTT,CASSRQGGRSTDTQYF
many,15,.,TRBV27,TRBJ2-7,TGTGCCAGCGCTGGGGGATTAACAGGATCCTACGAGCAGTACTTC,CASAGGLTGSYEQYF
few,15,TRBD2,TRBV7-2,TRBJ2-5,TGTGCCAGCAGCTTAGCAGCGGGGGGCGGGCAGACCCAGTACTTC,CASSLAAGGGQTQYF
many,11,.,TRBV5-1,TRBJ2-2,TGCGCCAGCAGCTTGGACAGGGACCTGTTTTTT,CASSLDRDLFF
many,15,TRBD2,TRBV7-6,TRBJ2-7,TGTGCCAGCAGCTTAGATGGGACTACTCCCTACGAGCAGTACTTC,CASSLDGTTPYEQYF
many,15,TRBD1,TRBV7-2,TRBJ1-3,TGTGCCAGCAGCGGTCAGGGGGGGCTTGGAAACACCATATATTTT,CASSGQGGLGNTIYF
few,17,TRBD1,TRBV14,TRBJ2-3,TGTGCCAGCAGCCACCAGGGAAGACAGGGGGGGGCAGATACGCAGTATTTT,CASSHQGRQGGADTQYF
.,15,.,TRBV4-2,TRBJ2-3,TGTGCCAGCAGCCTGAACCGGTACGGCACAGATACGCAGTATTTT,CASSLNRYGTDTQYF
many,15,.,TRBV5-1,TRBJ2-1,TGCGCCAGCAGCTTGACAGATTCCTCCTACAATGAGCAGTTCTTC,CASSLTDSSYNEQFF
.,15,.,TRBV5-6,TRBJ2-1,TGTGCCAGCAGCATTTATAGCGTGGCACTCAATGAGCAGTTCTTC,CASSIYSVALNEQFF